The 29 T cell receptor beta chains below come from one sample, sequenced in a study of PD-L1 blockade in urothelial cancer. Indicated time point: peripheral blood 6 weeks after treatment start. Libraries were prepared by immunoSEQ multiplex PCR; TCRdb keeps only in-frame clonotypes and omits some of them. Found here are 41,000 or so clones, 85% of them singletons; the top ten hold roughly 2.5%. The sequences come from PBMCs, collected around atezolizumab (anti-PD-L1) treatment. These TCRs come from a man in his 70s with urothelial cancer.

This chain connects TRBV5-6 to TRBJ2-6, with 7 bases identical to TRBD1. The germline V gene encodes CDR1 SGHDT and CDR2 YYEEEE. V trimming: 0 bases; J trimming: 5 bases; junction bases outside the gene matches: 11. The CDR3 is 18 residues long. The CDR3 loop is CASSLEGGPGRRANVLTF. CDR3 in DNA: TGTGCCAGCAGCTTGGAAGGGGGCCCGGGACGGAGGGCCAACGTCCTGACTTTC.

The J gene is TRBJ2-1, the V gene TRBV19; TRBD1 aligns across 10 bases. CDR1 is LNHDA and CDR2 is SQIVND in the germline V gene (reference sequence). This CDR3 is 15 amino acids long. V dropped 7 bases and J dropped 6; count of bases not matched to a gene: 9. CDR3 sequence (DNA): TGTGCCAGTACTAGGGGGACAGGGGCTTTCAATGAGCAGTTCTTC. Its protein is CASTRGTGAFNEQFF.

The chain combines TRBV7-9 with TRBJ2-7; no firm D call. The V and J ends lost 3 bases and 3 bases respectively, with 6 bases between them. The CDR3 is made up of 12 amino acids. Per the germline V gene, CDR1 is SEHNR and CDR2 is FQNEAQ (reference sequence). The CDR3 region has the DNA TGTGCCAGCAGCTTGACACTCTACGAGCAGTACTTC. Amino acids: CASSLTLYEQYF.

V gene TRBV5-1 combines with J gene TRBJ2-7, with 8 bases matching TRBD1. CDR1 SGHRS and CDR2 YFSETQ come from the germline V gene. The junction had 8 bases not matched to a gene; V was cut back by 3 bases and J by 3 bases. The CDR3 is 15 residues long. The CDR3 region is CASSSMTGALYEQYF. The CDR3 DNA reads as TGCGCCAGCAGCTCCATGACAGGGGCCCTCTACGAGCAGTACTTC. The whole variable domain, filled in from reference TRBV5-1 and TRBJ2-7, reads KAGVTQTPRYLIKTRGQQVTLSCSPISGHRSVSWYQQTPGQGLQFLFEYFSETQRNKGNFPGRFSGRQFSNSRSEMNVSTLELGDSALYLCASSSMTGALYEQYFGPGTRLTVT.

This clone appeared a single time. V gene TRBV5-1 combines with J gene TRBJ1-1; TRBD1 matches at 7 bases. The ends lost 5 bases at V and 0 bases at J; junction bases unmatched: 13. Germline CDR1 reads SGHRS; CDR2 reads YFSETQ. The CDR3 length is 17 residues. The CDR3 DNA sequence: TGCGCCAGCAGTCAGGACAGGCTCGGGGGAATGAACACTGAAGCTTTCTTT. It yields the protein CASSQDRLGGMNTEAFF.

V and J are TRBV4-1 and TRBJ2-3; 7 positions agree with TRBD2. CDR3 size: 16 residues. Trimming removed 0 bases from V and 1 base from J; junction bases left unmatched: 4. The germline V gene encodes CDR1 MGHRA and CDR2 YSYEKL. CDR3 coding DNA: TGCGCCAGCAGCCAAGAGGGGACTATCCGCACAGATACGCAGTATTTT. This gives the protein CASSQEGTIRTDTQYF.

This rearrangement joins TRBV10-3 to TRBJ1-1; D gene uncertain. The ends were cut back, 0 bases at V and 0 bases at J, with 5 bases in the middle. From germline, CDR1 is ENHRY and CDR2 SYGVKD. This CDR3 is 14 amino acids long. The CDR3 region has the DNA TGTGCCATCAGTGAGTCGGGCCTGAACACTGAAGCTTTCTTT. This codes for CAISESGLNTEAFF.

This clone showed up just a few times. The rearrangement joins TRBV2 to TRBJ2-7, with a weak D call TRBD2 (6 bases). In germline, CDR1 is SNHLY, CDR2 FYNNEI. The CDR3 length is 14 residues. The ends were cut back, 9 bases at V and 2 bases at J, with 17 bases in the middle. This chain's CDR3 is CAREISPGAYEQYF. The CDR3 bases are TGTGCCAGGGAAATTAGCCCGGGGGCCTACGAGCAGTACTTC.

This chain uses TRBV28 with TRBJ2-5; D might be TRBD2 (6 bases). CDR3 length equals 14 residues. The V end was cut by 2 bases, the J end by 1 base, with 8 bases between. Germline V gene sequence: CDR1 MDHEN, CDR2 SYDVKM. CDR3 amino acids: CASSLISGQETQYF. CDR3 nucleotides: TGTGCCAGCAGTTTAATTAGCGGCCAAGAGACCCAGTACTTC.

The rearrangement links TRBV30 to TRBJ1-5; perhaps TRBD1 as D (6 bases). Looked up from germline, CDR1 is GTSNPN and CDR2 is SVGIG (reference sequence). CDR3 size: 14 residues. V lost 0 bases to trimming and J lost 6 bases, with 12 bases between them. The CDR3 is CAWSVGGLGQPQHF. The CDR3 DNA reads TGTGCCTGGAGTGTGGGGGGGCTGGGTCAGCCCCAGCATTTT. Full variable domain (rest looked up from reference TRBV30 and TRBJ1-5): SQTIHQWPATLVQPVGSPLSLECTVEGTSNPNLYWYRQAAGRGLQLLFYSVGIGQISSEVPQNLSASRPQDRQFILSSKKLLLSDSGFYLCAWSVGGLGQPQHFGDGTRLSIL.

The genes are TRBV29-1 and TRBJ2-2; 10 bases are shared with TRBD1. The CDR3 covers 15 residues. V was pared by 3 bases and J by 4 bases, with 5 bases of the junction left unmatched. The germline V gene encodes CDR1 SQVTM and CDR2 ANQGSEA. CDR3 protein: CSVDGGTGATGELFF. CDR3 DNA sequence: TGCAGCGTTGATGGGGGGACAGGGGCCACCGGGGAGCTGTTTTTT.

This chain connects TRBV7-2 to TRBJ2-7; D perhaps matches TRBD2 (5 bases). The CDR3 loop spans 13 amino acids. Trimming took off 5 bases at V and 5 bases at J, with 13 bases between the two ends. Germline CDR1 and CDR2: SGHTA and FQGNSA. CDR3 DNA sequence: TGTGCCAGCAGCCCGCAACTAGGAGACGAGCAGTACTTC. As protein: CASSPQLGDEQYF.

The chain employs TRBV6-1 and TRBJ2-5; 9 positions agree with TRBD1. CDR1 and CDR2 from the germline V gene are MNHNS and SASEGT. The CDR3 has 18 residues. With 3 bases clipped from V and 5 bases from J, the junction kept 16 bases outside the gene matches. The CDR3, as DNA: TGTGCCAGCAGTGAGGGACGCTCCGGGACAGGGAGAGGGGAGACCCAGTACTTC. Its protein is CASSEGRSGTGRGETQYF.

This clone was observed once. DNA for the CDR3: TGTGCCAGCAGCTTACGGTCCTACACCGGGGAGCTGTTTTTT. Translation gives CASSLRSYTGELFF. The chain recombines TRBV7-2 with TRBJ2-2; D gene ambiguous. Germline V CDR1 and CDR2: SGHTA, FQGNSA. Trimming took 2 bases from V and 3 from J, leaving 7 bases between them. The CDR3 runs to 14 residues.

This clone has a single count. This rearrangement joins TRBV10-3 to TRBJ1-2, with a tentative D call TRBD1 (5 bases). The ends were cut back, 2 bases at V and 2 bases at J, with 6 bases in the middle. CDR1 and CDR2 (germline): ENHRY, SYGVKD. The CDR3 loop spans 13 amino acids. CDR3 in amino acids: CAISEDRNYGYTF. CDR3 DNA sequence: TGTGCCATCAGTGAGGACAGAAACTATGGCTACACCTTC.

The chain is built from TRBV9 and TRBJ1-1, with D possibly being TRBD1 (6 bases). In germline, CDR1 is SGDLS, CDR2 YYNGEE. V was shortened by 4 bases and J by 4 bases, with 17 bases between the two germline ends. The CDR3 sequence is 15 residues long. The CDR3 DNA reads as TGTGCCAGCAGCAACGCCTGGGGGCGCGGCACTGAAGCTTTCTTT. Translated, it gives CASSNAWGRGTEAFF.

The gene calls are TRBV27 and TRBJ2-3; weak D call: TRBD1 (5 bases). V was trimmed by 6 bases and J by 4 bases, leaving 17 bases between them. CDR3 size: 15 residues. Germline CDR1 MNHEY, CDR2 SMNVEV (reference sequence). This CDR3 is CASRVKRGGPDTQYF. The CDR3 coding sequence is TGTGCCAGCAGGGTTAAAAGGGGCGGCCCAGATACGCAGTATTTT.

A few counts support this clone. This sequence joins TRBV19 and TRBJ2-2; 7 positions agree with TRBD1. The CDR3 contains 15 residues. The J segment lost 8 bases and the V segment lost 5 bases, leaving 11 bases of the junction unmatched. Looked up from germline, CDR1 is LNHDA and CDR2 is SQIVND (reference sequence). CDR3 sequence reads: CASSLRDSYLGELFF. Here the CDR3 DNA reads TGTGCCAGTAGTCTGAGGGACAGCTACCTTGGGGAGCTGTTTTTT.

V usage is TRBV5-1 and J usage is TRBJ1-1; TRBD1 is a possible D gene (6 bases). The CDR3 consists of 14 residues. The V end was cut by 5 bases, the J end by 5 bases, with 16 bases between. Germline V gene data show CDR1 as SGHRS and CDR2 as YFSETQ. The CDR3 reads CASRTNSGVTEAFF. As DNA, the CDR3 is TGCGCCAGCAGAACGAATTCAGGGGTTACTGAAGCTTTCTTT.

This chain uses TRBV7-8 with TRBJ2-1, with 8 bases lining up with TRBD2. This CDR3 is built from 15 residues. Germline V gene lookup returns CDR1 SGHVS and CDR2 FQNEAQ. V trimming: 2 bases; J trimming: 7 bases; junction bases outside the gene matches: 7. The CDR3 is CASSLPGLVGNEQFF. CDR3 DNA: TGTGCCAGCAGCTTACCGGGACTAGTCGGAAATGAGCAGTTCTTC.

The chain recombines TRBV30 with TRBJ2-2, with a possible D match to TRBD2 (5 bases). The CDR3 contains 15 residues. Between the trimmed V and J ends, which lost 0 bases and 4 bases, there was a span of 12 bases. The V gene's germline CDR1 is GTSNPN and CDR2 SVGIG (reference sequence). CDR3 sequence: CAWSVVRRGTGELFF. The CDR3 nucleotides are TGTGCCTGGAGTGTAGTGCGACGGGGCACCGGGGAGCTGTTTTTT.

This clone was detected only a few times. CDR3: CASSFRSAGAEGTEAFF. The CDR3 region has the DNA TGTGCCAGCAGCTTTAGGTCCGCGGGGGCCGAGGGCACTGAAGCTTTCTTT. The V call is TRBV13, the J call TRBJ1-1, with TRBD1 as a possible D gene (6 bases). V lost 3 bases and J lost 4, with 21 bases in between. This CDR3 spans 17 amino acids. Germline V CDR1 and CDR2: PRHDT, FYEKMQ (reference sequence).

This chain joins TRBV23-1 and TRBJ2-7; 11 bases agree with TRBD1. TRBV23-1 is annotated as an ORF whose role is uncertain. The junction had 11 bases not matched to a gene; V was cut back by 4 bases and J by 3 bases. This CDR3 is 17 amino acids long. In DNA, the CDR3 is TGCGCCAGCAGTCGGACAGGGGGCGATGAAGGAGACTACGAGCAGTACTTC. It is translated as CASSRTGGDEGDYEQYF.

This chain joins TRBV6-1 and TRBJ1-2; D unclear. This CDR3 is built from 13 residues. The V gene lost 9 bases and the J gene lost 5 bases, with 16 bases spanning the gap. Germline values: CDR1 MNHNS, CDR2 SASEGT. CDR3 in DNA: TGTGCCAGTTCACCAGGATTAACTTATGGCTACACCTTC. As protein: CASSPGLTYGYTF.

The V call is TRBV4-1, the J call TRBJ2-7; a weak D match, TRBD2 (6 bases). This CDR3 region has 16 residues. V was cut by 0 bases and J by 3 bases, with 15 bases left in between. From germline, CDR1 is MGHRA and CDR2 YSYEKL. The CDR3 DNA follows: TGCGCCAGCAGCCAAGATGGGCGGGACGGGGTCTACGAGCAGTACTTC. Translation gives CASSQDGRDGVYEQYF.

The chain is built from TRBV5-4 and TRBJ2-2, with unresolved D. Deletions cut 0 bases from V and 0 bases from J, with 3 bases between. CDR1 SGHNT and CDR2 YYREEE come from the germline V gene (reference sequence). The CDR3 loop spans 14 amino acids. The CDR3 region is CASSLAANTGELFF. The CDR3 nucleotides are TGTGCCAGCAGCTTGGCAGCGAACACCGGGGAGCTGTTTTTT.

This rearrangement joins TRBV19 to TRBJ2-1; D gene ambiguous. The ends were cut back, 3 bases at V and 0 bases at J, with 9 bases in the middle. This CDR3 is 15 amino acids long. Germline CDR1 reads LNHDA; CDR2 reads SQIVND (reference sequence). CDR3 region: CASSIGSGSYNEQFF. CDR3 sequence (DNA): TGTGCCAGTAGTATCGGGTCGGGCTCCTACAATGAGCAGTTCTTC.

Only a few counts were recorded for this clone. J is TRBJ1-2 and V is TRBV18, with 8 bases fitting TRBD1. The germline V gene encodes CDR1 KGHSH and CDR2 LQKENI. This CDR3 spans 16 amino acids. J lost 8 bases, V lost 0 bases, and 11 bases had no gene match. The CDR3 sequence: CASSPPFPQGAKGYTF. In DNA, the CDR3 is TGTGCCAGCTCACCACCGTTTCCCCAGGGGGCGAAAGGCTACACCTTC.

The chain joins TRBV5-4 to TRBJ2-1; 7 positions agree with TRBD2. The germline gives CDR1 SGHNT, CDR2 YYREEE (reference sequence). CDR3 length: 17 residues. Trimming cost V 4 bases and J 0 bases; bases outside gene matches: 10. In nucleotides, the CDR3 is TGTGCCAGCAGCCCAAGGGAGCGGGGATACTCCTACAATGAGCAGTTCTTC. Translating it yields CASSPRERGYSYNEQFF.